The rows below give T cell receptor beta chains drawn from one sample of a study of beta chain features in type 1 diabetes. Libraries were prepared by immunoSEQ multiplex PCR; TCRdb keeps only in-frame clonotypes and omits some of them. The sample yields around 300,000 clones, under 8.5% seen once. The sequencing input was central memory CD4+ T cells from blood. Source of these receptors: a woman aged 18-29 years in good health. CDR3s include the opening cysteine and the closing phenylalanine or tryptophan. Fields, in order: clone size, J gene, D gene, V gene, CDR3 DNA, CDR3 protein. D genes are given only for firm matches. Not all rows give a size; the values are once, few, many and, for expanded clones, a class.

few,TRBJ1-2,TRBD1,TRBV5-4,TGTGCCAGCAGCTACACAGGGGGTGCCTATGGCTACACCTTC,CASSYTGGAYGYTF
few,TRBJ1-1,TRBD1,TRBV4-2,TGTGCCAGCAGCCAAGGGGGGGACAGCGGCACTGAAGCTTTCTTT,CASSQGGDSGTEAFF
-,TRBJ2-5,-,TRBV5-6,TGTGCCAGCAGCTTCTTCGCGGGGCAAGAGACCCAGTACTTC,CASSFFAGQETQYF
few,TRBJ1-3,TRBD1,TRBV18,TGTGCCAGCTCAAGAACAGGGGATCGAAACACCATATATTTT,CASSRTGDRNTIYF
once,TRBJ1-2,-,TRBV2,TGTGCCAGCAGTGGACGGTCAGCTAACTATGGCTACACCTTC,CASSGRSANYGYTF
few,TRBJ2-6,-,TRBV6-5,TGTGCCAGCAGTTCCCGGGGGGCTGCTGGGGCCAACGTCCTGACTTTC,CASSSRGAAGANVLTF
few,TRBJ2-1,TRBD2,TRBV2,TGTGCCAGCAGGGGGACTAGCGGGAGTGGGCTCAGCAATGAGCAGTTCTTC,CASRGTSGSGLSNEQFF
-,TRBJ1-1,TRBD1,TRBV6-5,TGTGCCAGCAGGACAGGGGGCCTTGCGGACACTGAAGCTTTCTTT,CASRTGGLADTEAFF
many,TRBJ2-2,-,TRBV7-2,TGTGCCAGCAGCCCGGACAGACTAGCCGGGGAGCTGTTTTTT,CASSPDRLAGELFF
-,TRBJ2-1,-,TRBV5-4,TGTGCCAGCAGCCATAGAGGCAATGAGCAGTTCTTC,CASSHRGNEQFF
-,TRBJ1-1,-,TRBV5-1,TGCGCCAGCAGCTTGGGGTCCTTACCCATGAACACTGAAGCTTTCTTT,CASSLGSLPMNTEAFF
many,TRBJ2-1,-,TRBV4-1,TGCGCCAGCAGCCAAGAGTTTATAGGGCGGGAAAACTACAATGAGCAGTTCTTC,CASSQEFIGRENYNEQFF
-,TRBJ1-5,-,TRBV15,TGTGCCACCAGCAGAGAAAGTATGTGGGGACAGCCCCAGCATTTT,CATSRESMWGQPQHF